The next 4 T cell receptor beta chains were all read from a single sample in a study of neurological immune-mediated disorders (dated by TCRdb to the late 2010s). The protocol used for the library was 5' RACE. TCRdb shows the sequencer as Illumina HiSeq 2500. The raw public data were reprocessed by TCRdb itself: fastp quality trimming at Q25, MiXCR clonotype calling, in-frame beta chains only. Rows matching on CDR3 protein sequence are summarized as one entry with the most common DNA and genes. This sample is represented by roughly 39,000 distinct CDR3 sequences; approximately 5.1% of them were singletons. The ten most abundant clones make up roughly 10% of the sample. Specimen: CD4+ T cells from blood. These receptors were obtained from a man between 18 and 29 years old in good health.

This clonotype was picked up many times. The chain is built from TRBV7-9 and TRBJ1-5, with D possibly being TRBD1 (6 bases). CDR3 size: 15 residues. V was trimmed by 1 base and J by 3 bases, leaving 10 bases between them. Germline CDR1 reads SEHNR; CDR2 reads FQNEAQ (reference sequence). This CDR3 reads CASSLGGADNQPQHF. CDR3 bases: TGTGCCAGCAGCTTAGGGGGGGCGGACAATCAGCCCCAGCATTTT. Supplemented by reference TRBV7-9 and TRBJ1-5, the full variable domain reads DTGVSQNPRHKITKRGQNVTFRCDPISEHNRLYWYRQTLGQGPEFLTYFQNEAQLEKSRLLSDRFSAERPKGSFSTLEIQRTEQGDSAMYLCASSLGGADNQPQHFGDGTRLSIL.

This clonotype was seen ten or more times. The chain uses TRBV5-1 and TRBJ2-1; 15 nucleotides match TRBD2. The CDR3 consists of 18 residues. V was clipped by 0 bases and J by 5 bases; unmatched bases: 6. Germline assignment: CDR1 SGHRS and CDR2 YFSETQ. The CDR3 DNA reads as TGCGCCAGCAGCTTGGGAGGGACTAGCGGGGGGACTCACAATGAGCAGTTCTTC. Its protein is CASSLGGTSGGTHNEQFF.

This clonotype was seen repeatedly, ten times or more. The genes are TRBV7-9 and TRBJ2-7; D assignment may be TRBD1 or TRBD2 (6 bases each). The CDR3 is 14 amino acids. Germline values: CDR1 SEHNR, CDR2 FQNEAQ (reference sequence). V lost 4 bases to trimming and J lost 7 bases, with 17 bases between them. The CDR3: CASSSGGRTGEQYF. The CDR3 nucleotides are TGTGCCAGCAGCTCTGGGGGGCGAACGGGAGAGCAGTACTTC.

This clonotype was recorded many times. The rearrangement links TRBV20-1 to TRBJ1-1; no clear D. This CDR3 has 13 residues. V was cut by 3 bases and J by 0 bases, with 8 bases left in between. CDR1 and CDR2 from the germline V gene are DFQATT and SNEGSKA (reference sequence). CDR3: CSARLHMNTEAFF. In nucleotides, the CDR3 is TGCAGTGCTAGGCTCCACATGAACACTGAAGCTTTCTTT.